The source of this T cell receptor beta chain is a study of cytomegalovirus exposure and HLA in healthy donors. This table comes from immunoSEQ multiplex PCR, and its TCRdb copy is limited to in-frame clones, with some not included. The table records under 80,000 clones, over 85% of them present only once. The CDR3 contains 15 residues. In germline, CDR1 is SGDLS, CDR2 YYNGEE. V lost 4 bases and J 2 bases, leaving 16 bases between the germline ends. The approximately 120-subject validation cohort, separate from the approximately 670-subject first cohort, included the donors. This TCR was recovered from a woman under 30 in good health and CMV-seronegative. This chain connects TRBV9 to TRBJ2-7; perhaps TRBD2 as D (6 bases). The specimen was PBMCs. In DNA, the CDR3 is TGTGCCAGCAGCCAAGGTGGAGGGGTCCCCTACGAGCAGTACTTC. This translates into CASSQGGGVPYEQYF.